The 10 T cell receptor beta chains in this list originate from one sample, sequenced in a study of shared clonotypes between healthy human individuals. The table came from immunoSEQ multiplex PCR; TCRdb's copy has only in-frame clones and leaves some out. The table records 2.3 million or so clones, 80% to 95% of them present only once. The material sequenced was naive CD4+ T cells from PBMCs. Subset described: CD45RA+ positively selected. The receptors stem from a man younger than 30 in good health. Some clones in this sample may be carry-over from other donors' samples.

Concerning this clone itself: Other DNA sequences in the same sample also yield this CDR3. V and J are TRBV29-1 and TRBJ2-2; 8 nucleotides line up with TRBD1. The CDR3 covers 14 residues. Germline CDR1 SQVTM, CDR2 ANQGSEA. The V and J ends lost 3 bases and 2 bases, in that order; junction bases with no gene match: 2. The CDR3 region has the DNA TGCAGCGTTGACAGGGGGCCTAACACCGGGGAGCTGTTTTTT. This codes for CSVDRGPNTGELFF.

Notes on this clone: The same CDR3 also results from other DNA sequences found in this sample. The CDR3 is CASSGGNQPQHF. DNA of the CDR3: TGTGCCAGCAGCGGTGGCAATCAGCCCCAGCATTTT. This chain joins TRBV28 and TRBJ1-5; no firm D call. In germline, CDR1 is MDHEN, CDR2 SYDVKM. The CDR3 is made up of 12 amino acids. V lost 6 bases to trimming and J lost 2 bases, with 5 bases between them.

This clone appeared once. The chain couples TRBV20-1 to TRBJ2-7; D gene unclear. Germline V CDR1 and CDR2: DFQATT, SNEGSKA (reference sequence). The CDR3 totals 11 residues. With 5 bases removed from V and 1 base from J, the gap between germline ends came to 6 bases. DNA of the CDR3: TGCAGTGCTCTGCATTCCTACGAGCAGTACTTC. As protein: CSALHSYEQYF.

Notes on this clone: This CDR3 is also generated by other DNA sequences in the sample. This chain joins TRBV28 and TRBJ1-1, with a tentative D call TRBD1 (6 bases). The V end lost 2 bases, the J end lost 3 bases, and 13 bases lay between the germline ends. This CDR3 has 15 residues. Germline CDR1 MDHEN, CDR2 SYDVKM. CDR3 region: CASSLPGAGDTEAFF. The CDR3 bases are TGTGCCAGCAGTTTACCGGGGGCGGGAGACACTGAAGCTTTCTTT.

The chain links TRBV29-1 to TRBJ2-1; the D is unclear. Germline V CDR1 and CDR2: SQVTM, ANQGSEA. The length of the CDR3 is 13 residues. The V and J ends lost 6 bases and 3 bases respectively, with 12 bases between them. The CDR3 nucleotides read TGCAGCGTACAAGGGATTCTCTACAATGAGCAGTTCTTC. It translates to CSVQGILYNEQFF.

J is TRBJ2-2 and V is TRBV7-3, with 8 positions matching TRBD2. In germline, CDR1 is SGHTA, CDR2 FQGTGA. The CDR3 covers 16 residues. Trimming cost V 2 bases and J 6 bases; bases outside gene matches: 8. CDR3 DNA: TGTGCCAGCAGCTTACTATCGGGAGGGCAATCCGGGGAGCTGTTTTTT. Translating gives CASSLLSGGQSGELFF.

The V gene is TRBV7-9, the J gene TRBJ1-4; D may be TRBD1 (5 bases). The germline V gene encodes CDR1 SEHNR and CDR2 FQNEAQ (reference sequence). Trimming cost V 4 bases and J 0 bases, with 15 bases left between them. The CDR3 contains 17 residues. The DNA for the CDR3 is TGTGCCAGCAGCTCCAGGGAGGAGGGGACAACTAATGAAAAACTGTTTTTT. It encodes CASSSREEGTTNEKLFF.

The chain is built from TRBV10-3 and TRBJ1-5; D unclear. This CDR3 contains 12 residues. Trimming left V 3 bases short and J 4 bases short, with 4 bases between. Germline loops: CDR1 ENHRY, CDR2 SYGVKD. In DNA, the CDR3 is TGTGCCATCAGTGAAGTGAATCAGCCCCAGCATTTT. Translated: CAISEVNQPQHF.

The chain is built from TRBV6-4 and TRBJ2-5; D is perhaps TRBD2 (5 bases). The CDR3 is 15 residues long. Germline V lookup: CDR1 MRHNA, CDR2 SNTAGT. Trimming took 3 bases from V and 1 from J, leaving 12 bases between them. CDR3 DNA: TGTGCCAGCAGTGAGCAGAGCGGAGCCCAAGAGACCCAGTACTTC. Amino acid sequence: CASSEQSGAQETQYF.

CDR3 amino acids: CASSAPGATQPYNEQFF. Here the CDR3 DNA reads TGTGCCAGCAGCGCCCCGGGGGCGACACAACCCTACAATGAGCAGTTCTTC. The rearrangement links TRBV9 to TRBJ2-1; D could derive from TRBD1 or TRBD2 (6 bases each). The CDR3 length is 17 residues. Germline lookup yields CDR1 SGDLS and CDR2 YYNGEE. V lost 3 bases to trimming and J lost 2 bases, with 18 bases between them. Using reference TRBV9 and TRBJ2-1 for the parts outside the CDR3, the full variable domain is DSGVTQTPKHLITATGQRVTLRCSPRSGDLSVYWYQQSLDQGLQFLIQYYNGEERAKGNILERFSAQQFPDLHSELNLSSLELGDSALYFCASSAPGATQPYNEQFFGPGTRLTVL.